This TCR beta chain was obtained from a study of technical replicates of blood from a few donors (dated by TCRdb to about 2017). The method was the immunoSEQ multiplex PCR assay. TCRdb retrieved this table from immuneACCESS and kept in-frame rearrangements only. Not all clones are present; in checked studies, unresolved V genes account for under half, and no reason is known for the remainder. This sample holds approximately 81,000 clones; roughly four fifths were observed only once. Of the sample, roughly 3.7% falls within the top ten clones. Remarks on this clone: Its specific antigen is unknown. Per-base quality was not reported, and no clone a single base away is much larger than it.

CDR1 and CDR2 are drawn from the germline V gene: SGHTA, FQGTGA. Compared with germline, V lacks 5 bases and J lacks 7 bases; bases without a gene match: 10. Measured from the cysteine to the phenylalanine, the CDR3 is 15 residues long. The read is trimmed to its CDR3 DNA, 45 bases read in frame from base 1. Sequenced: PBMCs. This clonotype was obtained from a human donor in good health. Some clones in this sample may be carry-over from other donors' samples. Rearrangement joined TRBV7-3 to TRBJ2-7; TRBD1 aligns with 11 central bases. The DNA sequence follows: TGTGCCAGCAGCAACGGACAGGGGGCGGTTGGAGAGCAGTACTTC. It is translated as CASSNGQGAVGEQYF.